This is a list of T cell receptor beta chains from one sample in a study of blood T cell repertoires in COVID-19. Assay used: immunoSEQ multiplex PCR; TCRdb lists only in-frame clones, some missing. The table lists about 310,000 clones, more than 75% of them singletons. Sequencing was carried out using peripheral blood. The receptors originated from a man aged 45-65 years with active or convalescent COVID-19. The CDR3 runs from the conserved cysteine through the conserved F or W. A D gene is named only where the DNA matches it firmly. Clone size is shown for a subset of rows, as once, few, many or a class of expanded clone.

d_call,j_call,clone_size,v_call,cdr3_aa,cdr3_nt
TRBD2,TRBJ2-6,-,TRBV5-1,CASSLEAASGRGGANVLTF,TGCGCCAGCAGCTTGGAGGCCGCTAGCGGGAGGGGTGGGGCCAACGTCCTGACTTTC
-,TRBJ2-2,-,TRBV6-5,CASSWGPNTGELFF,TGTGCCAGCAGTTGGGGGCCCAACACCGGGGAGCTGTTTTTT
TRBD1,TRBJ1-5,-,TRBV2,CASSDTGGDQPQHF,TGTGCCAGCAGTGATACAGGGGGCGATCAGCCCCAGCATTTT
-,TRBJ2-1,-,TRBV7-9,CASSLGVRGTGEQFF,TGTGCCAGCAGCTTAGGAGTCAGGGGAACGGGCGAGCAGTTCTTC
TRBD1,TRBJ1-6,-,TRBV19,CASSIRGTEDNSPLHF,TGTGCCAGTAGTATCCGAGGGACAGAGGATAATTCACCCCTCCACTTT
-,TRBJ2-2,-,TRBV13,CASSERDITGELFF,TGTGCCAGCAGCGAACGGGACATTACCGGGGAGCTGTTTTTT
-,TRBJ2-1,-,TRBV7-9,CASTLSTGEGEQFF,TGTGCCAGCACCTTATCGACAGGGGAGGGTGAGCAGTTCTTC
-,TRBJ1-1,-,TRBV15,CATSRASGQFTEAFF,TGTGCCACCAGCAGAGCCTCCGGACAGTTCACTGAAGCTTTCTTT
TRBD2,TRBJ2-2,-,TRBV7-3,CASSSNPMTSGNTGELFF,TGTGCCAGCAGCTCGAACCCCATGACTAGCGGGAACACCGGGGAGCTGTTTTTT
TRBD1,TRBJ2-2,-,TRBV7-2,CASSPQRGHTGELFF,TGTGCCAGCAGCCCGCAGAGGGGGCACACCGGGGAGCTGTTTTTT
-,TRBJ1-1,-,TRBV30,CAWTRTRTDMNTEAFF,TGTGCCTGGACCCGGACACGGACCGATATGAACACTGAAGCTTTCTTT
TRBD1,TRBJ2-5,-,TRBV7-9,CASSSTGGDGETQYF,TGTGCCAGCAGCTCCACAGGGGGCGATGGGGAGACCCAGTACTTC
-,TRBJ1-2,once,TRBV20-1,CSATGIGYTF,TGCAGTGCTACGGGGATAGGCTACACCTTC
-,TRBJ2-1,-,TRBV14,CASSQAAGGLNEQFF,TGTGCCAGCAGCCAAGCCGCCGGGGGGCTAAATGAGCAGTTCTTC
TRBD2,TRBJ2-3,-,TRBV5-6,CASSRRKTSGKLTDTQYF,TGTGCCAGCAGCAGAAGAAAGACTAGCGGGAAACTCACAGATACGCAGTATTTT
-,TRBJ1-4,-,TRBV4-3,CASSPVGAGDDEKLFF,TGCGCCAGCAGCCCGGTGGGGGCAGGGGACGACGAAAAACTGTTTTTT
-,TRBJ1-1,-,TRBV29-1,CSVAFREPNTEAFF,TGCAGCGTTGCCTTCAGGGAACCGAACACTGAAGCTTTCTTT
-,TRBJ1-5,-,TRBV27,CASSLQEDQPQHF,TGTGCCAGCAGTTTGCAAGAGGATCAGCCCCAGCATTTT
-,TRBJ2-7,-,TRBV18,CASSPSAVEEQYF,TGTGCCAGCTCACCCTCCGCGGTGGAGGAGCAGTACTTC
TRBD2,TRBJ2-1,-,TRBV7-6,CASSRGFGAGALNEQFF,TGTGCCAGCAGCCGAGGGTTTGGAGCGGGAGCTTTGAATGAGCAGTTCTTC
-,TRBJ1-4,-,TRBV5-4,CASSSLPQGSGSGEKLFF,TGTGCCAGCAGCTCTCTCCCACAGGGATCGGGGAGTGGTGAAAAACTGTTTTTT
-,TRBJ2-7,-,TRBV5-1,CASSLDRVRFYEQYF,TGCGCCAGCAGCTTGGACAGGGTAAGATTTTACGAGCAGTACTTC
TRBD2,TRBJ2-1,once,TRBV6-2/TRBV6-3,CASSLLGSGGAGEQFF,TGTGCCAGCAGTCTCCTAGGTAGCGGGGGGGCCGGTGAGCAGTTCTTC
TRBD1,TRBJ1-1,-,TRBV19,CASSIPTGWRVNTEAFF,TGTGCCAGTAGTATCCCGACAGGGTGGAGGGTAAACACTGAAGCTTTCTTT
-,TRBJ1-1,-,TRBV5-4,CASSFKNPIVNTEAFF,TGTGCCAGCAGCTTTAAAAATCCAATAGTGAACACTGAAGCTTTCTTT
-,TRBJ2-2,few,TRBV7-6,CASSLFQGWTGELFF,TGTGCCAGCAGCTTATTCCAGGGCTGGACCGGGGAGCTGTTTTTT
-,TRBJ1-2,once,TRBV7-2,CASSPGRGRANYGYTF,TGTGCCAGCAGCCCGGGGCGGGGGAGGGCTAACTATGGCTACACCTTC
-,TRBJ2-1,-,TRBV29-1,CSVEGGSGQFF,TGCAGCGTTGAAGGGGGTAGCGGACAGTTCTTC
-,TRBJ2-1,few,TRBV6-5,CASSYQPSSGYYEQFF,TGTGCCAGCAGTTACCAGCCTAGCTCTGGCTATTATGAGCAGTTCTTC
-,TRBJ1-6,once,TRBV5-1,CASSLDTGNSPLHF,TGCGCCAGCAGCTTGGATACAGGAAATTCACCCCTCCACTTT
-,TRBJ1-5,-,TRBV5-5,CASSYGDAGPNQPQHF,TGTGCCAGCAGCTACGGAGATGCAGGGCCCAATCAGCCCCAGCATTTT
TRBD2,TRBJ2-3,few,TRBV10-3,CAIRDSSGGQDTQYF,TGTGCCATCAGAGACTCTAGCGGGGGGCAGGATACGCAGTATTTT
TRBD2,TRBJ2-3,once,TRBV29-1,CSVAHRLAESTDTQYF,TGCAGCGTTGCCCATCGACTAGCGGAGAGCACAGATACGCAGTATTTT
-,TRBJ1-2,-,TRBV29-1,CSAFGQTNNYGYTF,TGCAGCGCCTTTGGACAGACGAATAACTATGGCTACACCTTC
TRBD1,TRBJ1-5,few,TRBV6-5,CASTPDRGSNQPQHF,TGTGCCAGCACCCCGGACAGGGGTAGCAATCAGCCCCAGCATTTT
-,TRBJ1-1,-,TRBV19,CASSTQMNTEAFF,TGTGCCAGTAGTACACAGATGAACACTGAAGCTTTCTTT
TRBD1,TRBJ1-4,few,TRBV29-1,CSVEEGTGDEKLFF,TGCAGCGTTGAAGAAGGGACAGGAGATGAAAAACTGTTTTTT
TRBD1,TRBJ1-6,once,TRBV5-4,CASSPGQGAGYSPLHF,TGTGCCAGCAGCCCCGGACAGGGGGCTGGATATTCACCCCTCCACTTT
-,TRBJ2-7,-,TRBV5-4,CASSLSRTAGPYEQYF,TGTGCCAGCAGCTTGAGCAGGACAGCCGGTCCCTACGAGCAGTACTTC
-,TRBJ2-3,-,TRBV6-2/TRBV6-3,CASSGTGFHTQYF,TGTGCCAGCAGTGGAACAGGGTTTCATACGCAGTATTTT
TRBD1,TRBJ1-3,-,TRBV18,CASSPPGTGGNTIYF,TGTGCCAGCTCACCACCAGGGACAGGGGGCAACACCATATATTTT
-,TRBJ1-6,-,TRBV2,CASSSDRLLLNSPLHF,TGTGCCAGCAGTTCCGACAGGCTGTTACTTAATTCACCCCTCCACTTT
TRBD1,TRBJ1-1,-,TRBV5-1,CASSVREGAGTEAFF,TGCGCCAGCAGCGTACGGGAGGGGGCAGGCACTGAAGCTTTCTTT